These 6 T cell receptor beta chains came from one sample sequenced in a study of blood T cell repertoires in COVID-19. Profiling relied on immunoSEQ multiplex PCR, and the TCRdb table lists in-frame clones only, not all of them. The data hold 150,000 to 200,000 clones, with approximately 90% observed a single time. Material: peripheral blood. Every receptor here comes from a human donor in a cohort sampled during active COVID-19.

The chain uses TRBV4-1 and TRBJ2-3, with a possible D match to TRBD2 (5 bases). The CDR3 contains 18 residues. V was cut by 0 bases and J by 1 base, with 17 bases left in between. Germline lookup yields CDR1 MGHRA and CDR2 YSYEKL. The CDR3 sequence: CASSQDIPGSRGTDTQYF. The DNA of the CDR3 is TGCGCCAGCAGCCAAGATATTCCGGGATCGAGGGGCACAGATACGCAGTATTTT.

The chain employs TRBV30 and TRBJ1-1; tentatively, D is TRBD1 (5 bases). Trimming left V 7 bases short and J 2 bases short, with 14 bases between. CDR3 size: 13 residues. In germline, CDR1 is GTSNPN, CDR2 SVGIG (reference sequence). This CDR3 is CAFQGNRNTEAFF. The CDR3 DNA sequence: TGTGCCTTTCAGGGCAACCGAAACACTGAAGCTTTCTTT.

The rearrangement links TRBV7-8 to TRBJ1-5, with D perhaps TRBD1 (6 bases). The CDR3 runs 16 residues. Germline CDR1 is SGHVS and CDR2 is FQNEAQ. Trimming removed 0 bases at V and 1 base at J, with 10 bases between. CDR3 in amino acids: CASSLAWTVSNQPQHF. CDR3 nucleotides: TGTGCCAGCAGCTTAGCATGGACAGTAAGCAATCAGCCCCAGCATTTT.

V usage is TRBV2 and J usage is TRBJ2-1; D might be TRBD1 (6 bases). The germline gives CDR1 SNHLY, CDR2 FYNNEI. Trimming took 8 bases from V and 7 from J, leaving 12 bases between them. This CDR3 has 12 amino acids. CDR3 sequence (DNA): TGTGCCAGCGTCGCAGGGGAGAATGAGCAGTTCTTC. It yields the protein CASVAGENEQFF. The whole variable domain, filled in from reference TRBV2 and TRBJ2-1, reads EPEVTQTPSHQVTQMGQEVILRCVPISNHLYFYWYRQILGQKVEFLVSFYNNEISEKSEIFDDQFSVERPDGSNFTLKIRSTKLEDSAMYFCASVAGENEQFFGPGTRLTVL.

The chain joins TRBV19 to TRBJ2-1, with 8 bases aligning to TRBD2. The CDR3 is 19 amino acids. Trimming cost V 0 bases and J 1 base; bases outside gene matches: 11. CDR1 LNHDA and CDR2 SQIVND come from the germline V gene (reference sequence). CDR3 DNA sequence: TGTGCCAGTAGTATAGATCATCTAGCGGGCCGAACATCCTACAATGAGCAGTTCTTC. It specifies CASSIDHLAGRTSYNEQFF.

The chain is built from TRBV9 and TRBJ2-7, with 11 nucleotides matching TRBD1. This CDR3 spans 16 amino acids. CDR1 and CDR2 from the germline V gene are SGDLS and YYNGEE. The J segment lost 7 bases and the V segment lost 0 bases, leaving 9 bases of the junction unmatched. The CDR3 reads CASSVEPGQGVGEQYF. CDR3 nucleotides: TGTGCCAGCAGCGTAGAGCCGGGACAGGGGGTTGGGGAGCAGTACTTC.